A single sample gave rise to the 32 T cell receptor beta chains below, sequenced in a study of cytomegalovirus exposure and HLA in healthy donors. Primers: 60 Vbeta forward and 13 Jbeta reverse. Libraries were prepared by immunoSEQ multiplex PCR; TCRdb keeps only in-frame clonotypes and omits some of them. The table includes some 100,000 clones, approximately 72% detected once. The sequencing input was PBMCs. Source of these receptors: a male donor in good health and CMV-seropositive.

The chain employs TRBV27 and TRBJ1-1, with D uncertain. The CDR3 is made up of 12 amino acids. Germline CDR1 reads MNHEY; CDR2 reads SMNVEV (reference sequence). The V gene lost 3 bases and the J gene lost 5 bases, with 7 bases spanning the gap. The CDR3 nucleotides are TGTGCCAGCAGTTTGTACGGGACTGAAGCTTTCTTT. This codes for CASSLYGTEAFF.

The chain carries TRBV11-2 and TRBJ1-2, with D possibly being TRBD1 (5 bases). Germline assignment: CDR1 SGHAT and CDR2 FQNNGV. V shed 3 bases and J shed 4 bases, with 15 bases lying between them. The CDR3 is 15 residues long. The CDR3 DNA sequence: TGTGCCAGCAGCTTCAACAGCGGCGGGGGCTATGGCTACACCTTC. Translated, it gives CASSFNSGGGYGYTF.

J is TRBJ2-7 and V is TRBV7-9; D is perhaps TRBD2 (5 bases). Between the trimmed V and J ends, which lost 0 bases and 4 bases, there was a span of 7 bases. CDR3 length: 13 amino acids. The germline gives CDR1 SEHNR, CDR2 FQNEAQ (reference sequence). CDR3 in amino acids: CASSLAGGYEQYF. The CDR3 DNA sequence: TGTGCCAGCAGCTTAGCAGGCGGGTACGAGCAGTACTTC. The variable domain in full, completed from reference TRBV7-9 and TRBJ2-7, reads DTGVSQNPRHKITKRGQNVTFRCDPISEHNRLYWYRQTLGQGPEFLTYFQNEAQLEKSRLLSDRFSAERPKGSFSTLEIQRTEQGDSAMYLCASSLAGGYEQYFGPGTRLTVT.

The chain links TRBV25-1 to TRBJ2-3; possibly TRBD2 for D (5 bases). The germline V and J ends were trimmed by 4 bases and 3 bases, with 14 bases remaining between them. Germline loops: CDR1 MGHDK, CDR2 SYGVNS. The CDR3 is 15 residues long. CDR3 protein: CASSATGDSTDTQYF. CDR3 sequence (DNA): TGTGCCAGCAGTGCGACCGGGGATTCGACAGATACGCAGTATTTT.

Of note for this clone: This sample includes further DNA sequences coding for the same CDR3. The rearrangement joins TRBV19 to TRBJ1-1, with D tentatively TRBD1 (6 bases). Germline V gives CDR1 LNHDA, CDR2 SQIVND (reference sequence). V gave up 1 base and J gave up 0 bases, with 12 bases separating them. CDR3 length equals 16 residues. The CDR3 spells CASSIGPGQLNTEAFF. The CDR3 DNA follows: TGTGCCAGTAGTATAGGGCCGGGACAACTGAACACTGAAGCTTTCTTT.

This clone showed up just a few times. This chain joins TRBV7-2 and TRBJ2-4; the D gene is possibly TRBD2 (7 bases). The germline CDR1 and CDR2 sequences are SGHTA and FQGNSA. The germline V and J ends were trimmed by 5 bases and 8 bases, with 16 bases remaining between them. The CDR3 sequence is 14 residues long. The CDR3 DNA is TGTGCCAGCAGCCAAGGGGGGGGTCGGGACATTCAGTACTTC. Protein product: CASSQGGGRDIQYF.

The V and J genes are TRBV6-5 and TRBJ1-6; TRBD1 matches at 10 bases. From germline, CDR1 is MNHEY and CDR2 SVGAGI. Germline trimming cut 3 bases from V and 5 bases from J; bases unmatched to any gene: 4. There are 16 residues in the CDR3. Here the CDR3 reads CASSYGTGVDNSPLHF. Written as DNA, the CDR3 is TGTGCCAGCAGTTATGGGACAGGGGTTGATAATTCACCCCTCCACTTT.

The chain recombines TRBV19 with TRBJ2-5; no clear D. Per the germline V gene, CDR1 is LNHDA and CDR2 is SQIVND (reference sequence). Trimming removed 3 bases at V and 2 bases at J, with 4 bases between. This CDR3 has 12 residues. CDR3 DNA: TGTGCCAGTAGTATTAGTCAAGAGACCCAGTACTTC. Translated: CASSISQETQYF.

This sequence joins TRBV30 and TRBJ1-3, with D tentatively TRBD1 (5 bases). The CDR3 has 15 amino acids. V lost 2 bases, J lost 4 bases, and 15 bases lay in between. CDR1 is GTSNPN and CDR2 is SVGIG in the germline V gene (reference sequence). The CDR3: CAWSPLWGSGNTIYF. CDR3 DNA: TGTGCCTGGAGTCCCCTCTGGGGCTCCGGAAACACCATATATTTT.

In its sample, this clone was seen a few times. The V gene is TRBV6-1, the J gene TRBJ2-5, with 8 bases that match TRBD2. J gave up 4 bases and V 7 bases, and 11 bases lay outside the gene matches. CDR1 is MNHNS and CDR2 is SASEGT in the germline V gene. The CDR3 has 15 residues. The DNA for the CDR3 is TGTGCCAGCACCCCCCGCGGGGGGCGGAGAGAGACCCAGTACTTC. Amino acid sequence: CASTPRGGRRETQYF.

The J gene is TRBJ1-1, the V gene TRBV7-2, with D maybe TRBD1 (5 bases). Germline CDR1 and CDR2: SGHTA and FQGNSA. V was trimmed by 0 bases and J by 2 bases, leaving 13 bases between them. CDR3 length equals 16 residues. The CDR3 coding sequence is TGTGCCAGCAGCTTAGCCGGGGGGTTGTTTAACACTGAAGCTTTCTTT. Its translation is CASSLAGGLFNTEAFF.

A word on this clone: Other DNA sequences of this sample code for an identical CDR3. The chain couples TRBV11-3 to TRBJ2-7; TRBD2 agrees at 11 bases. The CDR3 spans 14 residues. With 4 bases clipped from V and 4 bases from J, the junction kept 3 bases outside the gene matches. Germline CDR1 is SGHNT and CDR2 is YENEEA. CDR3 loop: CASSSGLAVYEQYF. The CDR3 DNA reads TGTGCCAGCAGCTCGGGACTAGCGGTTTACGAGCAGTACTTC.

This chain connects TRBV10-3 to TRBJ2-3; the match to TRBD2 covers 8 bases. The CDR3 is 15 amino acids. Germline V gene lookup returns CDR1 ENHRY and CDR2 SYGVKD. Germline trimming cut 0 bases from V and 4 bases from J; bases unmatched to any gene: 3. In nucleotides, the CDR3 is TGTGCCATCAGTGAGTCACCAGCGGGGGCAGATACGCAGTATTTT. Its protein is CAISESPAGADTQYF.

The CDR3 DNA is TGTGCCAGCCATTCTAGCGGGGAATCCGGGGAGCTGTTTTTT. It yields the protein CASHSSGESGELFF. J is TRBJ2-2 and V is TRBV5-4; TRBD2 agrees at 9 bases. This CDR3 contains 14 residues. The germline gives CDR1 SGHNT, CDR2 YYREEE (reference sequence). Trimming at V came to 7 bases and at J to 6 bases, leaving 7 bases not matched to a gene.

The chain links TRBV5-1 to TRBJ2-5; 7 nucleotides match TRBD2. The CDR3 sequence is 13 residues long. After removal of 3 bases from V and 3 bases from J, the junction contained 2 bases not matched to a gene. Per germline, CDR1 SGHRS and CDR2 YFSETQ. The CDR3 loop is CASSWSGEETQYF. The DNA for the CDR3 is TGCGCCAGCAGCTGGAGCGGGGAAGAGACCCAGTACTTC. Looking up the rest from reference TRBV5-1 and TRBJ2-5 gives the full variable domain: KAGVTQTPRYLIKTRGQQVTLSCSPISGHRSVSWYQQTPGQGLQFLFEYFSETQRNKGNFPGRFSGRQFSNSRSEMNVSTLELGDSALYLCASSWSGEETQYFGPGTRLLVL.

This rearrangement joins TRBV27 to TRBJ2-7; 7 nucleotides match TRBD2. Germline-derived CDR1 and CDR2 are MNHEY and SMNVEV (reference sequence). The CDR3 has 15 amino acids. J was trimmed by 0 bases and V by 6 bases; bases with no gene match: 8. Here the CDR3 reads CASRAGLQSSYEQYF. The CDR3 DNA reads TGTGCCAGCAGAGCGGGACTCCAGAGCTCCTACGAGCAGTACTTC.

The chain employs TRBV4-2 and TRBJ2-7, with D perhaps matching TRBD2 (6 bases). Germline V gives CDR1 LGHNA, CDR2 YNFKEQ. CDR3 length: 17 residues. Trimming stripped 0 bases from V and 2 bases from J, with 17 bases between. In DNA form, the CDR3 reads TGTGCCAGCAGCCAAGATGGTGTGGGGGGACTGACCTACGAGCAGTACTTC. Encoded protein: CASSQDGVGGLTYEQYF.

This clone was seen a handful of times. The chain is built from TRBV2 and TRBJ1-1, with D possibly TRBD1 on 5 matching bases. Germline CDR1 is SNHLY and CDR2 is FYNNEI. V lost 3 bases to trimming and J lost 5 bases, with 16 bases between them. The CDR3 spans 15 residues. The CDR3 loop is CASSDGRPRGTEAFF. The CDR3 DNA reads TGTGCCAGCAGTGACGGGCGGCCCCGGGGGACTGAAGCTTTCTTT. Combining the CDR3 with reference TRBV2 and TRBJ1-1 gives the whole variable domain EPEVTQTPSHQVTQMGQEVILRCVPISNHLYFYWYRQILGQKVEFLVSFYNNEISEKSEIFDDQFSVERPDGSNFTLKIRSTKLEDSAMYFCASSDGRPRGTEAFFGQGTRLTVV.

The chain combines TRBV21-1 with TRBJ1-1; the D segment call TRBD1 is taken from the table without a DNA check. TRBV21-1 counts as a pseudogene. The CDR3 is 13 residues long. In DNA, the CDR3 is TGTGCCACGGGGGACAGGTTGAACACTGAAGCTTTCTTT. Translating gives CATGDRLNTEAFF.

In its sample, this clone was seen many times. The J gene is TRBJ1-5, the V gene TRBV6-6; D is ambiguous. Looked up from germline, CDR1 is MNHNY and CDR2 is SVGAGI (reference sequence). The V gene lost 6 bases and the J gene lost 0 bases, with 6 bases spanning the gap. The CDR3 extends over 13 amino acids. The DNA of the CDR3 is TGTGCCAGCAGCGCGAGTAGCAATCAGCCCCAGCATTTT. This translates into CASSASSNQPQHF.

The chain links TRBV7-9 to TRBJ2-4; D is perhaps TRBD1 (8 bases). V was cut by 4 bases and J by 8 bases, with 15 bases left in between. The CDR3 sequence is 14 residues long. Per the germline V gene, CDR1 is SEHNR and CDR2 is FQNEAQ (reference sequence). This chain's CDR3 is CASSSDRGGDIQYF. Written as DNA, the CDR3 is TGTGCCAGCAGCTCCGACAGGGGAGGGGACATTCAGTACTTC.

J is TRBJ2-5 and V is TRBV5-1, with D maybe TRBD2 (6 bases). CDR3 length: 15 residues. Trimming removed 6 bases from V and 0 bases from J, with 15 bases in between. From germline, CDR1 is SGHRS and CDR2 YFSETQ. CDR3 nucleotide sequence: TGCGCCAGCAAATTGGGGACTTTGGACCAAGAGACCCAGTACTTC. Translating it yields CASKLGTLDQETQYF.

The CDR3 bases are TGTGCCTCCGTGTCAGGATCCACTGAAGCTTTCTTT. Its protein is CASVSGSTEAFF. The rearrangement links TRBV30 to TRBJ1-1; unclear D gene. CDR1 and CDR2 (germline): GTSNPN, SVGIG (reference sequence). The CDR3 consists of 12 residues. The germline V and J ends were trimmed by 7 bases and 4 bases, with 13 bases remaining between them.

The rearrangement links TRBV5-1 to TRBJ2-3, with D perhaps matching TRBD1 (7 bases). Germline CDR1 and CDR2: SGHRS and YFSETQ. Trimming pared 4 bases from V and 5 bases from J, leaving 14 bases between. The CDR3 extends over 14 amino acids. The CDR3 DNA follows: TGCGCCAGCAGCCGCGGGACAGCTCAAGATACGCAGTATTTT. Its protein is CASSRGTAQDTQYF. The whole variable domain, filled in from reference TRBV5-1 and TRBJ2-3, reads KAGVTQTPRYLIKTRGQQVTLSCSPISGHRSVSWYQQTPGQGLQFLFEYFSETQRNKGNFPGRFSGRQFSNSRSEMNVSTLELGDSALYLCASSRGTAQDTQYFGPGTRLTVL.

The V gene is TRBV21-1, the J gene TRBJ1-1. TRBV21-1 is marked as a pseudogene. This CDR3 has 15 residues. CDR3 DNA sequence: TGTGCCAGCAGCAAAAATCGGGGGGCTGTTACTGAAGCTTTCTTT. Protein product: CASSKNRGAVTEAFF.

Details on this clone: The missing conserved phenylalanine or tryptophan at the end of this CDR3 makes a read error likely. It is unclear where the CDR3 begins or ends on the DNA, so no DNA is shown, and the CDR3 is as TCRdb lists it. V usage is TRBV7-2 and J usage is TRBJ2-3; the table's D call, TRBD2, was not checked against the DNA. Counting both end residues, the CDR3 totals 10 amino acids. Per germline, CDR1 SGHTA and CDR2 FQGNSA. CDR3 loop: CASSSGTSGI.

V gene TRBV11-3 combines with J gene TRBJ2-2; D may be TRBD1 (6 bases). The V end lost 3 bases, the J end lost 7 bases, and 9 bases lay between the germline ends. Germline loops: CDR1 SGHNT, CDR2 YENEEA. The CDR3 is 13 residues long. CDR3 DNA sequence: TGTGCCAGCAGCTTTCGAGGGGGCGGGGAGCTGTTTTTT. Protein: CASSFRGGGELFF.

The CDR3 here is CSVEFPTSYNEQFF. Written as DNA, the CDR3 is TGCAGCGTTGAGTTTCCTACCTCGTACAATGAGCAGTTCTTC. This rearrangement joins TRBV29-1 to TRBJ2-1; D is unclear. CDR1 and CDR2 from the germline V gene are SQVTM and ANQGSEA. V was pared by 3 bases and J by 4 bases, with 13 bases between. CDR3 length equals 14 residues.

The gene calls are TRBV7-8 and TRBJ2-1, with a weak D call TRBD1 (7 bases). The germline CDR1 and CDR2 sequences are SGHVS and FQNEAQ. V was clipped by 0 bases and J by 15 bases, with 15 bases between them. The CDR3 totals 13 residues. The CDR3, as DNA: TGTGCCAGCAGCTTAGCGCGGACCCAGGGGGGGTTCTTC. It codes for CASSLARTQGGFF.

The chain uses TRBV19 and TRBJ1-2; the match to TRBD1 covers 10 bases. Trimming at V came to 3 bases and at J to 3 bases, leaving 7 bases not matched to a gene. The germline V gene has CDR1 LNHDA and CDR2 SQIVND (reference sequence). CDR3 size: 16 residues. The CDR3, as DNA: TGTGCCAGTAGTATTAACCCCGGGACAGGGGACTATGGCTACACCTTC. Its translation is CASSINPGTGDYGYTF.

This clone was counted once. The CDR3 nucleotides read TGTGCCAGCAGGGTCGGACAGGTGCTAGCCAAAAACATTCAGTACTTC. Protein product: CASRVGQVLAKNIQYF. The V and J genes are TRBV6-6 and TRBJ2-4; 7 bases line up with TRBD1. CDR3 size: 16 residues. Germline loops: CDR1 MNHNY, CDR2 SVGAGI (reference sequence). The trim removed 6 bases at V and 0 bases at J, leaving 8 bases unmatched.

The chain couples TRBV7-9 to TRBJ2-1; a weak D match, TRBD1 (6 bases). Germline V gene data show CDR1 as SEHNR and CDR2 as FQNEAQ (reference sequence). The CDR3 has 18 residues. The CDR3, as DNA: TGTGCAGCGATGGTTTCGGCAGGGGCATTGACCTTTTACAATGAGCAGTTCTTC. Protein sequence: CAAMVSAGALTFYNEQFF.